The 10 T cell receptor beta chains reported below all come from one sample, sequenced in a study of CD8 T cells in ankylosing spondylitis. TCRdb called the 5' RACE reads again in MiXCR, with one record for every CDR3 protein. The sample contains 150,000 or so distinct CDR3 sequences, 25% to 35% of which appear only once. The sequenced sample consisted of synovial fluid, either unsorted or a sorted T cell fraction (not recorded which). The receptors shown here come from a male donor with ankylosing spondylitis.

The DNA for the CDR3 is TGTGCCAGCAGCTTAGATGGTGGCAGGGATCAGACCCAGTACTTC. It yields the protein CASSLDGGRDQTQYF. This chain joins TRBV11-2 and TRBJ2-5; possible D gene TRBD1, 5 bases. V lost 0 bases and J 6 bases, leaving 14 bases between the germline ends. This CDR3 contains 15 residues. Per germline, CDR1 SGHAT and CDR2 FQNNGV.

The rearrangement joins TRBV6-2 or TRBV6-3 to TRBJ2-1, with D perhaps TRBD1 or TRBD2 (5 bases each). The CDR3 covers 14 residues. Germline CDR1 MNHEY, CDR2 SVGEGT. Trimming took 8 bases from V and 4 from J, leaving 15 bases between them. The CDR3 DNA follows: TGTGCCAGCGGGGGAACAGGCCCGTACAATGAGCAGTTCTTC. As protein: CASGGTGPYNEQFF.

The chain has TRBV20-1 and TRBJ1-5; D is ambiguous. The germline V gene has CDR1 DFQATT and CDR2 SNEGSKA (reference sequence). The CDR3 totals 14 residues. Trimming left V 6 bases short and J 3 bases short, with 15 bases between. The CDR3: CSALRSSSNQPQHF. Here the CDR3 DNA reads TGCAGTGCCCTCCGCTCTAGCTCCAATCAGCCCCAGCATTTT.

The CDR3 DNA sequence: TGCAGTGCTAGAGCCCTTGGGACCTACGAGCAGTACTTC. This sequence encodes CSARALGTYEQYF. J is TRBJ2-7 and V is TRBV20-1; D is ambiguous. Germline V gene lookup returns CDR1 DFQATT and CDR2 SNEGSKA (reference sequence). Between the trimmed V and J ends, which lost 1 base and 2 bases, there was a span of 9 bases. The CDR3 contains 13 residues.

In this sample, this clonotype turned up a few times. V usage is TRBV20-1 and J usage is TRBJ2-7; D is unresolved. The CDR3 length is 13 residues. CDR1 is DFQATT, CDR2 SNEGSKA, per germline (reference sequence). V gave up 6 bases and J gave up 1 base, with 13 bases separating them. Here the CDR3 reads CSAPAPGSYEQYF. The CDR3 DNA reads TGCAGTGCGCCTGCCCCCGGGTCCTACGAGCAGTACTTC.

The CDR3 DNA sequence: TGCAGTGCTAGCCCGGGGACTAGCGGGAGAGAGACCCAGTACTTC. It translates to CSASPGTSGRETQYF. The V and J genes are TRBV20-1 and TRBJ2-5; TRBD2 agrees at 14 bases. The germline gives CDR1 DFQATT, CDR2 SNEGSKA (reference sequence). Trimming took 3 bases from V and 4 from J; bases not matched to a gene: 4. The CDR3 totals 15 residues.

The J gene is TRBJ2-7, the V gene TRBV29-1; either TRBD1 or TRBD2 may fit D (5 bases each). The germline V gene has CDR1 SQVTM and CDR2 ANQGSEA. The CDR3 extends over 14 amino acids. V dropped 4 bases and J dropped 0 bases, with 13 bases sitting between them. The CDR3 DNA reads TGCAGCGTTGTGGGGTCAGGGAGCTCCTACGAGCAGTACTTC. It translates to CSVVGSGSSYEQYF.

The gene calls are TRBV3-1 and TRBJ2-5; 10 bases map to TRBD2. This CDR3 has 15 residues. CDR1 and CDR2 from the germline V gene are LGHDT and YNNKEL (reference sequence). After removal of 4 bases from V and 4 bases from J, the junction contained 6 bases not matched to a gene. CDR3 in DNA: TGTGCCAGCAGCCCTACTAGCGGGAATGCAGAGACCCAGTACTTC. Translation: CASSPTSGNAETQYF.

This clonotype has only a few counts. V is TRBV18 and J is TRBJ2-3; 13 bases match TRBD2. The V gene's germline CDR1 is KGHSH and CDR2 LQKENI. The V and J ends lost 3 bases and 7 bases, in that order; junction bases with no gene match: 7. CDR3 length: 16 residues. The CDR3 DNA follows: TGTGCCAGCTCACCTTCGCAGACTAGCGGGGGGTATACGCAGTATTTT. Translation: CASSPSQTSGGYTQYF.

J is TRBJ1-1 and V is TRBV6-2 or TRBV6-3; maybe TRBD1 (6 bases). The V gene lost 2 bases and the J gene lost 7 bases, with 14 bases spanning the gap. The CDR3 spans 14 residues. Germline CDR1 is MNHEY and CDR2 is SVGEGT. CDR3 DNA sequence: TGTGCCAGCAGTTACAGGGGGGTAACGGGTGAAGCTTTCTTT. As protein: CASSYRGVTGEAFF.